These T cell receptor beta chains were read from a single sample in a study of blood T cell repertoires in COVID-19. Assay: immunoSEQ multiplex PCR; the TCRdb copy retains only in-frame clones and omits some. This table has around 180,000 clones, more than 70% appearing once. The sample consisted of peripheral blood. The receptors shown here come from a person aged 70 to 80 with COVID-19, enrolled during active disease. Each CDR3 is given with its conserved first and last residue. Each record gives: V gene, J gene, clone size, D gene, CDR3 DNA, CDR3 protein. The D gene is left open where the match is weak. Rows give clone size only sometimes, using once, few, many, or a class for an expanded clone.

TRBV4-1,TRBJ1-5,.,.,TGCGCCAGCAGCCAGATCTCGGGAGGGGATCGGCCCCAGCATTTT,CASSQISGGDRPQHF
TRBV29-1,TRBJ2-7,few,.,TGCAGCGTTGAAGAGGCGGGCGGCGCCTACGAGCAGTACTTC,CSVEEAGGAYEQYF
TRBV4-3,TRBJ2-2,few,TRBD1,TGCGCCAGCAGCCCCCTTATCAGGGGGCTGGGCGGGGAGCTGTTTTTT,CASSPLIRGLGGELFF
TRBV21-1,TRBJ1-2,.,.,TGTGCCAGCAAGACGAACAAACAGGGGTGGGGTGGCTACACCTTC,CASKTNKQGWGGYTF
TRBV28,TRBJ2-3,.,.,TGTGCCAGCAGTTTAGCGGGGGCCACAGATACGCAGTATTTT,CASSLAGATDTQYF
TRBV19,TRBJ2-7,few,TRBD2,TGTGCCAGTAGTAACCCGGGACTAGCGGGCGAGCAGTACTTC,CASSNPGLAGEQYF
TRBV12-3/TRBV12-4,TRBJ2-2,.,.,TGTGCCAGCAGCCTCCTTAGCACCGGGGAGCTGTTTTTT,CASSLLSTGELFF
TRBV7-6,TRBJ1-6,.,TRBD1,TGTGCCAGCAGCCTGCGGACAGGGGATCATTCACCCCTCCACTTT,CASSLRTGDHSPLHF
TRBV7-2,TRBJ1-3,.,TRBD1,TGTGCCAGCAGCTCCGCCGGGACAGTACGCTCTGGAAACACCATATATTTT,CASSSAGTVRSGNTIYF
TRBV5-4,TRBJ1-1,.,.,TGTGCCAGCAGCTTGTACGGGGGTGGGGCTGAAGCTTTCTTT,CASSLYGGGAEAFF
TRBV7-3,TRBJ2-2,.,TRBD2,TGTGCCAGCAGCTTGGTAGCGGGGGGCTTGTCAGGAACCGGGGAGCTGTTTTTT,CASSLVAGGLSGTGELFF
TRBV5-1,TRBJ2-1,once,TRBD2,TGCGCCAGCAGCTTGGTTCTAGCGGGCTCCTACAATGAGCAGTTCTTC,CASSLVLAGSYNEQFF
TRBV4-1,TRBJ1-2,few,TRBD1,TGCGCCAGCAGCCAGGGGGACAGGCAGTCAGGCTACACCTTC,CASSQGDRQSGYTF
TRBV5-1,TRBJ1-2,.,TRBD1,TGCGCCAGCAGCCTGGGGGACAGGGCTTCTAACTATGGCTACACCTTC,CASSLGDRASNYGYTF
TRBV7-2,TRBJ1-2,.,.,TGTGCCAGCATGTACTCCCGCCAGGGAACATCTAACTATGGCTACACCTTC,CASMYSRQGTSNYGYTF
TRBV28,TRBJ2-5,.,.,TGTGCCAGCAGTTTAGGCGGGGTGAGAGAGACCCAGTACTTC,CASSLGGVRETQYF
TRBV10-3,TRBJ2-2,.,TRBD1,TGTGCCATCAGGGACACGGGACAGGGACTTCACGGGGAGCTGTTTTTT,CAIRDTGQGLHGELFF
TRBV28,TRBJ2-2,.,TRBD2,TGTGCCAGCAGTTTTGCGGGGACTAGCACCGGGGAGCTGTTTTTT,CASSFAGTSTGELFF
TRBV28,TRBJ2-5,.,.,TGTGCCAGCAGTTCTGGTGGGCGAAACTCGGAGACCCAGTACTTC,CASSSGGRNSETQYF
TRBV28,TRBJ1-1,.,.,TGTGCCAGCAGTTTAGGCCCGAGGAGGACTGAAGCTTTCTTT,CASSLGPRRTEAFF
TRBV10-3,TRBJ2-7,.,TRBD1,TGTGCCATCAGTGGCGGGACAGGGGGTCCCGAAGCCTACGAGCAGTACTTC,CAISGGTGGPEAYEQYF